Listed below are T cell receptor beta chains from one sample, sequenced in a study of blood T cell repertoires in COVID-19. Assay used: immunoSEQ multiplex PCR; TCRdb lists only in-frame clones, some missing. The repertoire consists of about 190,000 clones, with around nine tenths occurring once and the leading ten covering 1.5% to 2%. The sequenced sample consisted of peripheral blood. The receptors come from a young man with active or convalescent COVID-19. The CDR3 runs from the conserved cysteine through the conserved F or W. Fields, in order: D gene, J gene, CDR3 length, V gene, clone size, CDR3 DNA, CDR3 protein. D genes are given only for firm matches. Clone size is not always given. Where it is, it says once, few, many or a class for expanded clones.

NA,TRBJ1-5,15,TRBV19,NA,TGTGCCAGTAGTATTGACCGGGGGAGCAATCAGCCCCAGCATTTT,CASSIDRGSNQPQHF
TRBD1,TRBJ1-3,12,TRBV30,once,TGTGCCTGGCAGGGGGGAGGAAACACCATATATTTT,CAWQGGGNTIYF
NA,TRBJ1-5,15,TRBV24-1,NA,TGTGCCACCAGTGATTCCGGGTTGGGCAATCAGCCCCAGCATTTT,CATSDSGLGNQPQHF
TRBD1,TRBJ1-2,13,TRBV30,NA,TGTGCCTGGAGTGCACGGGACAGGGCTGGCTACACCTTC,CAWSARDRAGYTF
NA,TRBJ2-2,12,TRBV3-1/TRBV3-2,NA,TGTGCCAGCAGCCGCGTTACCGGGGAGCTGTTTTTT,CASSRVTGELFF
TRBD2,TRBJ2-3,16,TRBV5-1,NA,TGCGCCAGCAGCTTGGAACTAGCGGGAGACACAGATACGCAGTATTTT,CASSLELAGDTDTQYF
NA,TRBJ1-6,15,TRBV27,NA,TGTGCCAGCAGTGCCCGGGACATAGGCAATTCACCCCTCCACTTT,CASSARDIGNSPLHF
NA,TRBJ1-4,13,TRBV5-4,NA,TGTGCCAGCAGCTCCCCGGGGAGTGAAAAACTGTTTTTT,CASSSPGSEKLFF
NA,TRBJ1-4,15,TRBV3-1/TRBV3-2,NA,TGTGCCAGCAGCCAACCCTCGGGGGGGGCTTATAAACTGTTTTTT,CASSQPSGGAYKLFF
NA,TRBJ2-2,15,TRBV6-2/TRBV6-3,NA,TGTGCCAGCAGTTACTCCAGGGAATCGGGCGGGGAGCTGTTTTTT,CASSYSRESGGELFF
NA,TRBJ1-2,14,TRBV7-8,NA,TGTGCCAGCAGCTCCTGGACGGGGGAGGCTGGCTACACCTTC,CASSSWTGEAGYTF
NA,TRBJ2-7,16,TRBV7-2,NA,TGTGCCAGCAGCTTAGGAAGCGGACAGCTCTCCTACGAGCAGTACTTC,CASSLGSGQLSYEQYF
NA,TRBJ2-1,17,TRBV15,NA,TGTGCCACCAGCAGAGACCTGGGGGGTAGGACCTACAATGAGCAGTTCTTC,CATSRDLGGRTYNEQFF
TRBD1,TRBJ1-3,15,TRBV6-5,NA,TGTGCCAGCAGCGCGGGACAGGGGGCTTTCTTGTCCATATATTTT,CASSAGQGAFLSIYF
NA,TRBJ1-1,13,TRBV2,NA,TGTGCCAGCATTAGGGGGGGTAACACTGAAGCTTTCTTT,CASIRGGNTEAFF
NA,TRBJ1-1,17,TRBV27,once,TGTGCCAGCAGTTTGGTACCGGCAGGCACGATGAACACTGAAGCTTTCTTT,CASSLVPAGTMNTEAFF
NA,TRBJ2-7,12,TRBV28,NA,TGTGCCAGCAGAGTTAACTCCGGGAGGCAGTACTTC,CASRVNSGRQYF
NA,TRBJ1-6,16,TRBV19,NA,TGTGCCAGTAAGCCGGGACAAAGTTTCTATAATTCACCCCTCCACTTT,CASKPGQSFYNSPLHF
NA,TRBJ1-2,18,TRBV11-2,NA,TGTGCCAGCAGGCATATCGGGGGGGCAGGTCCGATACTCTATGGCTACACCTTC,CASRHIGGAGPILYGYTF
TRBD2,TRBJ2-4,18,TRBV19,NA,TGTGCCAGTAGTATAGACGGCCTAGCGGGGGTCGGGGGAAACATTCAGTACTTC,CASSIDGLAGVGGNIQYF
TRBD1,TRBJ2-7,15,TRBV18,NA,TGTGCCAGCTCACCCGAAGGGGGCATCGCCTACGAGCAGTACTTC,CASSPEGGIAYEQYF
TRBD1,TRBJ1-4,14,TRBV2,NA,TGTGCCAGCCTACAGGGGGCAGGGGATGAAAAACTGTTTTTT,CASLQGAGDEKLFF